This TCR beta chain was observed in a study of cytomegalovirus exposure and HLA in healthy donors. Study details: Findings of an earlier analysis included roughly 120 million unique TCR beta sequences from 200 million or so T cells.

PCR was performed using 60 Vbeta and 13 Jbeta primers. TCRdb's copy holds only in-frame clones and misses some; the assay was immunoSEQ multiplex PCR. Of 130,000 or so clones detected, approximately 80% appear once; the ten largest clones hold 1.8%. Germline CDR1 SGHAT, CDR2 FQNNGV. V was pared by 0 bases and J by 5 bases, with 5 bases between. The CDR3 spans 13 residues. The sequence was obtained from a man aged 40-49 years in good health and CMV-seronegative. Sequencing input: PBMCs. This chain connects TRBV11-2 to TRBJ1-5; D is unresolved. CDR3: CASSLEADQPQHF. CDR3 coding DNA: TGTGCCAGCAGCTTAGAGGCAGATCAGCCCCAGCATTTT.